This is a list of T cell receptor beta chains from one sample in a study of blood T cells in healthy people across ages. Using its own MiXCR run on the 5' RACE reads, TCRdb lists one record per CDR3 protein. The sample consists of 1.5 million to 2 million distinct CDR3 sequences, around 35% of them appearing once. Material: blood. The receptors originated from a woman aged 30 to 39 in good health. The CDR3 runs from the conserved cysteine through the conserved F or W. The D gene is left open where the match is weak. Expanded clones get a size class; other rows say once, few or many, or leave the size out.

abundance	d_gene	j_gene	v_gene	CDR3aa	CDR3nt
.	.	TRBJ2-1	TRBV3-1	CASSQLAQNEQFF	TGTGCCAGCAGCCAACTAGCTCAGAATGAGCAGTTCTTC
.	TRBD2	TRBJ2-7	TRBV20-1	CSARENPNWAGGYEQYF	TGCAGTGCTAGAGAGAACCCCAACTGGGCGGGAGGCTACGAGCAGTACTTC
.	TRBD2	TRBJ2-7	TRBV30	CAWRGGSPYEQYF	TGTGCCTGGAGGGGAGGGAGTCCCTACGAGCAGTACTTC
once	TRBD1	TRBJ2-5	TRBV7-8	CASRATGGAEETQYF	TGTGCCAGCAGGGCGACAGGGGGCGCCGAAGAGACCCAGTACTTC
.	.	TRBJ2-7	TRBV20-1	CSAKGNLQGLSSEQYF	TGCAGTGCTAAAGGGAATCTACAGGGACTGAGCTCCGAGCAGTACTTC
.	TRBD2	TRBJ2-4	TRBV20-1	CSARTSGGDEQYF	TGCAGTGCTCGGACTAGCGGGGGGGATGAGCAGTACTTC
.	TRBD1	TRBJ2-6	TRBV25-1	CASTGTGVSGANVRTF	TGTGCCAGCACCGGGACAGGCGTCTCTGGGGCCAACGTCCGGACTTTC
.	TRBD2	TRBJ2-3	TRBV4-1	CASSHGVFGLAGATLSQYF	TGCGCCAGCAGCCACGGTGTCTTCGGTCTAGCGGGGGCCACTTTATCGCAGTATTTT
.	TRBD1	TRBJ2-3	TRBV7-9	CASGQVPDTQYF	TGTGCCAGCGGACAGGTCCCAGATACGCAGTATTTT
few	TRBD1	TRBJ1-2	TRBV11-2	CASSGTGRFGYTF	TGTGCCAGCAGCGGGACAGGGAGATTTGGCTACACCTTC
.	.	TRBJ1-2	TRBV7-7	CASSSSGRHYGYTF	TGTGCCAGCAGCTCCTCTGGGCGGCACTATGGCTACACCTTC
few	TRBD1	TRBJ2-1	TRBV6-1	CASGTRDSNEQFF	TGTGCCAGCGGAACCCGGGACAGCAATGAGCAGTTCTTC
.	.	TRBJ2-1	TRBV12-5	CASLAGAYNEQFF	TGTGCTAGTTTGGCTGGGGCCTACAATGAGCAGTTCTTC
few	TRBD2	TRBJ2-1	TRBV7-2	CASSLIWTSGYNEQFF	TGTGCCAGCAGCTTAATTTGGACTAGCGGGTACAATGAGCAGTTCTTC
few	.	TRBJ2-5	TRBV4-1	CASSQDLAGFEAQETQYF	TGCGCCAGCAGCCAAGATCTTGCCGGGTTTGAGGCCCAAGAGACCCAGTACTTC
.	.	TRBJ2-1	TRBV14	CASSQVGAGLDEQFF	TGTGCCAGCAGCCAAGTGGGGGCCGGCCTCGATGAGCAGTTCTTC
few	.	TRBJ2-3	TRBV5-1	CASSSRDITDTQYF	TGCGCCAGCAGCTCCCGGGACATCACAGATACGCAGTATTTT